Below are 19 T cell receptor beta chains sequenced from a single sample in a study of human T cells and chemical hapten exposure. TCRdb independently ran MiXCR on the RACE reads; one entry per CDR3 protein. The sample shows approximately 81,000 distinct CDR3 sequences, over 7% of them seen only once. Time point indicated: healthy volunteer bleed at 6 weeks. Whole blood that had not been fractionated was the source of extracted total RNA. Sequencing used whole blood. These receptors were obtained from a male donor in good health. Some clones in this sample may be carry-over from other donors' samples.

This clonotype was seen a few times. The chain has TRBV12-3 or TRBV12-4 and TRBJ1-6, with TRBD1 identical over 9 bases. With 3 bases clipped from V and 10 bases from J, the junction kept 7 bases outside the gene matches. The CDR3 has 15 residues. CDR3 sequence: CASSLTGQGVSPLHF. In DNA, the CDR3 is TGTGCCAGCAGTTTGACGGGACAGGGAGTCTCACCCCTCCACTTT.

In its sample, this clonotype was seen a few times. V usage is TRBV10-3 and J usage is TRBJ2-6, with TRBD1 as a possible D gene (5 bases). This CDR3 comprises 18 residues. Germline loops: CDR1 ENHRY, CDR2 SYGVKD. Trimming removed 2 bases from V and 0 bases from J, with 14 bases in between. Here the CDR3 reads CAISETLDKTSGANVLTF. The CDR3 DNA follows: TGTGCCATCAGTGAGACTCTGGACAAGACCTCTGGGGCCAACGTCCTGACTTTC.

This clonotype was observed a handful of times. The V gene is TRBV27, the J gene TRBJ2-5, with D possibly TRBD2 on 5 matching bases. Germline assignment: CDR1 MNHEY and CDR2 SMNVEV (reference sequence). The CDR3 is made up of 13 amino acids. Trimming removed 5 bases from V and 5 bases from J, with 12 bases in between. CDR3 loop: CASSINWRETQYF. DNA for the CDR3: TGTGCCAGCAGTATAAACTGGAGGGAGACCCAGTACTTC.

This clonotype was seen many times. V and J are TRBV20-1 and TRBJ1-2; TRBD1 aligns across 11 bases. CDR3 length: 15 residues. V lost 3 bases to trimming and J lost 5 bases; unmatched junction nucleotides: 8. Germline V gene lookup returns CDR1 DFQATT and CDR2 SNEGSKA (reference sequence). DNA for the CDR3: TGCAGTGCTAGGAATGGACAGGGGGCAGGGTATGGCTACACCTTC. Protein: CSARNGQGAGYGYTF.

This chain uses TRBV7-2 with TRBJ2-1; 9 nucleotides agree with TRBD2. Germline V gives CDR1 SGHTA, CDR2 FQGNSA. Losses at the gene ends were 0 bases for V and 5 bases for J; bases not matched to a gene: 8. This CDR3 region has 17 residues. The CDR3 coding sequence is TGTGCCAGCAGCTTAGCGATCGCTAGCGGGGAGCACAATGAGCAGTTCTTC. It encodes CASSLAIASGEHNEQFF.

The chain employs TRBV10-2 and TRBJ1-2, with TRBD1 as a possible D gene (5 bases). The CDR3 contains 15 residues. Trimming shortened V by 8 bases and J by 7 bases, and 23 bases separated the two germline ends. Germline V CDR1 and CDR2: WSHSY, SAAADI. In DNA, the CDR3 is TGCGCCAGCGATACAGGCGGGGGAGTTAAGAGTGGCTACACCTTC. As protein: CASDTGGGVKSGYTF.

This clonotype was counted between two and nine times. The chain employs TRBV12-3 or TRBV12-4 and TRBJ1-5; TRBD1 is a possible D gene (5 bases). The ends were cut back, 2 bases at V and 3 bases at J, with 11 bases in the middle. CDR3 length: 15 residues. In DNA, the CDR3 is TGTGCCAGCAGTTTAACAGACAGAAACAATCAGCCCCAGCATTTT. Amino acid sequence: CASSLTDRNNQPQHF.

CDR3 coding DNA: TGTGCCAGCAGTGAGGATGTACCCTACGAGCAGTACTTC. Protein sequence: CASSEDVPYEQYF. The J gene is TRBJ2-7, the V gene TRBV6-1; no firm D call. The V and J ends lost 3 bases and 2 bases respectively, with 8 bases between them. The CDR3 is made up of 13 amino acids. Germline CDR1 reads MNHNS; CDR2 reads SASEGT.

This clonotype was seen many times. The V and J genes are TRBV18 and TRBJ2-3; D call uncertain. This CDR3 contains 15 residues. Trimming removed 3 bases at V and 0 bases at J, with 10 bases between. Germline lookup yields CDR1 KGHSH and CDR2 LQKENI. CDR3 in DNA: TGTGCCAGCTCACCTCGACACATCAGCACAGATACGCAGTATTTT. Translation gives CASSPRHISTDTQYF. The full variable domain, in which reference TRBV18 and TRBJ2-3 provide the parts outside the CDR3, is NAGVMQNPRHLVRRRGQEARLRCSPMKGHSHVYWYRQLPEEGLKFMVYLQKENIIDESGMPKERFSAEFPKEGPSILRIQQVVRGDSAAYFCASSPRHISTDTQYFGPGTRLTVL.

This clonotype occurred a few times. The chain is built from TRBV27 and TRBJ2-7; the D is unclear. The V end was cut by 4 bases, the J end by 7 bases, with 8 bases between. The CDR3 consists of 11 residues. CDR1 and CDR2 (germline): MNHEY, SMNVEV (reference sequence). This CDR3 reads CASSYPPEQYF. In DNA, the CDR3 is TGTGCCAGCAGTTACCCTCCTGAGCAGTACTTC.

V is TRBV3-1 and J is TRBJ2-1; 7 nucleotides align to TRBD2. CDR1 and CDR2 (germline): LGHDT, YNNKEL (reference sequence). CDR3 length: 16 residues. Trimming at V came to 5 bases and at J to 0 bases, leaving 7 bases not matched to a gene. This CDR3 is CASSSSGGSSYNEQFF. CDR3 nucleotide sequence: TGTGCCAGCAGCTCATCTGGCGGGAGCTCCTACAATGAGCAGTTCTTC.

The V gene is TRBV6-5, the J gene TRBJ1-1; TRBD1 aligns across 8 bases. There are 15 residues in the CDR3. V lost 4 bases, J lost 6 bases, and 10 bases stayed unmatched. Germline V gene sequence: CDR1 MNHEY, CDR2 SVGAGI. This CDR3 is CASSSTWTGRPEAFF. The DNA for the CDR3 is TGTGCCAGCAGTTCGACCTGGACAGGGAGACCTGAAGCTTTCTTT.

This clonotype occurred many times. The rearrangement links TRBV7-3 to TRBJ2-5; 11 nucleotides align to TRBD2. There are 15 residues in the CDR3. With V trimmed by 2 bases and J by 5 bases, 4 bases remained unmatched. Germline CDR1 is SGHTA and CDR2 is FQGTGA. CDR3 nucleotides: TGTGCCAGCAGCTTAGTAGCGGGGGGGCTGGAGACCCAGTACTTC. It is translated as CASSLVAGGLETQYF. The full variable domain, completed using reference TRBV7-3 and TRBJ2-5, is GAGVSQTPSNKVTEKGKYVELRCDPISGHTALYWYRQSLGQGPEFLIYFQGTGAADDSGLPNDRFFAVRPEGSVSTLKIQRTERGDSAVYLCASSLVAGGLETQYFGPGTRLLVL.

This clonotype has only a few counts. The genes are TRBV7-2 and TRBJ2-2; tentative D call: TRBD1 (6 bases). Trimming took off 6 bases at V and 6 bases at J, with 23 bases between the two ends. The CDR3 spans 17 residues. The germline V gene encodes CDR1 SGHTA and CDR2 FQGNSA. The CDR3 here is CASRWDGQGLYAGELFF. The CDR3 bases are TGTGCCAGCAGATGGGATGGGCAGGGGTTATATGCCGGGGAGCTGTTTTTT.

This clonotype was seen at least ten times. This chain joins TRBV11-2 and TRBJ2-7; TRBD1 matches 7 bases. V shed 5 bases and J 3 bases; nucleotides not matched to a gene: 16. CDR1 SGHAT and CDR2 FQNNGV come from the germline V gene. This CDR3 is built from 17 residues. The CDR3 region is CASSITASSGQIYEQYF. DNA of the CDR3: TGTGCCAGCAGCATAACGGCCTCCTCGGGACAGATCTACGAGCAGTACTTC.

This clonotype was counted between two and nine times. The rearrangement joins TRBV27 to TRBJ2-7; no firm D call. V lost 6 bases and J lost 3, with 6 bases in between. This CDR3 contains 11 residues. Germline V CDR1 and CDR2: MNHEY, SMNVEV (reference sequence). The CDR3 region has the DNA TGTGCCAGCAGCGACTTCTACGAGCAGTACTTC. This translates into CASSDFYEQYF.

This clonotype has a handful of counts. V gene TRBV5-4 combines with J gene TRBJ2-5; D may be TRBD1 (6 bases). The V end lost 7 bases, the J end lost 5 bases, and 18 bases lay between the germline ends. The germline V gene has CDR1 SGHNT and CDR2 YYREEE (reference sequence). The CDR3 spans 14 residues. The CDR3 DNA is TGTGCCAGCTCCGTACAGGGAGACGTTGAGACCCAGTACTTC. Its translation is CASSVQGDVETQYF.

Only a few counts were recorded for this clonotype. CDR3 loop: CASSQFGTGNNSPLHF. Here the CDR3 DNA reads TGTGCCAGCAGCCAATTTGGGACAGGCAATAATTCACCCCTCCACTTT. The V call is TRBV16, the J call TRBJ1-6, with TRBD1 matching over 8 bases. The junction had 4 bases not matched to a gene; V was cut back by 1 base and J by 5 bases. The CDR3 spans 16 residues. Germline values: CDR1 KGHSY, CDR2 FQNENV. Full variable domain (remainder filled in from reference TRBV16 and TRBJ1-6): GEEVAQTPKHLVRGEGQKAKLYCAPIKGHSYVFWYQQVLKNEFKFLISFQNENVFDETGMPKERFSAKCLPNSPCSLEIQATKLEDSAVYFCASSQFGTGNNSPLHFGNGTRLTVT.

The chain recombines TRBV11-2 with TRBJ1-3; possible D gene TRBD1, 6 bases. V shed 4 bases and J shed 0 bases, with 16 bases lying between them. Germline-derived CDR1 and CDR2 are SGHAT and FQNNGV. This CDR3 has 17 amino acids. The CDR3 loop is CASSSIRGPNSGNTIYF. The CDR3 DNA sequence: TGTGCCAGCAGCTCAATCAGGGGCCCGAACTCTGGAAACACCATATATTTT.